The source of this T cell receptor (beta chain) is a study of shared clonotypes between healthy human individuals. Assay: immunoSEQ multiplex PCR; the TCRdb copy retains only in-frame clones and omits some. The sample lists 600,000 to 750,000 clones; 90% were seen once. Germline V gene data show CDR1 as SGDLS and CDR2 as YYNGEE. The V end was cut by 3 bases, the J end by 0 bases, with 17 bases between. The CDR3 contains 17 residues. Material for sequencing was memory CD8+ T cells from PBMCs. Sample subset: CD45RO+ cells pooled with CCR7-negative TemRA cells. The sequence was obtained from a man aged 18 to 29 in good health. Some clones in this sample may be carry-over from other donors' samples. The V gene is TRBV9, the J gene TRBJ2-3; D may be TRBD2 (6 bases). The CDR3 loop reads CASSAGGGWTSTDTQYF. The CDR3 nucleotides are TGTGCCAGCAGCGCCGGGGGAGGCTGGACTAGCACAGATACGCAGTATTTT.